Sequencing of this TCR beta chain was carried out in a study of blood T cell repertoires in COVID-19. Looking at the study overall: Samples representing acute and convalescent COVID-19 were sourced from the United States, Italy and Spain.

Clones were read by immunoSEQ multiplex PCR, and TCRdb kept only the in-frame ones, dropping some. The sample holds around 170,000 clones, approximately 88% seen once. Germline assignment: CDR1 SGHRS and CDR2 YFSETQ. This CDR3 comprises 15 residues. Losses at the gene ends were 3 bases for V and 7 bases for J; bases not matched to a gene: 9. The sequence came from a man in his late teens or twenties with active or convalescent COVID-19. Material: peripheral blood. The V and J genes are TRBV5-1 and TRBJ1-4; 7 positions agree with TRBD1. Written as DNA, the CDR3 is TGCGCCAGCAGCTCAGGAGACAGGGAAGCTGAAAAACTGTTTTTT. Protein sequence: CASSSGDREAEKLFF.